One TCR beta chain is described in this entry. This sample is part of a study of blood T cell repertoires in COVID-19. Original methodology: Amplification from reference gene primers served as the basis for estimated nucleated cell counts. This table comes from immunoSEQ multiplex PCR, and its TCRdb copy is limited to in-frame clones, with some not included. The V and J calls and clone size are taken from that table; D and trimming were inferred from the DNA. The data hold 90,000 to 140,000 clones, with approximately 76% observed a single time. Specimen: peripheral blood. This receptor was obtained from a woman between 65 and 79 years old with acute or convalescent COVID-19.

The chain's CDR3 is CASARGDYGYTF. The CDR3 nucleotides read TGTGCCAGTGCCAGGGGGGACTATGGCTACACCTTC. This chain uses TRBV19 with TRBJ1-2; 7 nucleotides line up with TRBD1. This CDR3 contains 12 residues. The ends lost 8 bases at V and 3 bases at J; junction bases unmatched: 3. Germline assignment: CDR1 LNHDA and CDR2 SQIVND (reference sequence).